This T cell receptor (beta chain) emerged from a study of regulatory T cells in long-lasting Graves disease. Study-wide results and limits: Peripheral blood alone, not thyroid tissue, underwent study. In persistent patients, shared public clonotypes (approximately 3,000) outnumbered those in new patients (about 890). Preferential use of TRBV28, TRBJ1-2 and TRBJ2-5 was seen in persistent disease.

Through Arm-PCR of CDR3 regions and iRepertoire HTBI primers, TCR beta libraries were built. MiXCR was run by TCRdb on the multiplex PCR reads, yielding one entry per CDR3 protein. The table lists roughly 500,000 distinct CDR3 sequences, about 14% of them singletons. This clonotype was recorded at least ten times. Its antigen is not known. The time point is: newly diagnosed GD, antithyroid drugs for less than 3 months. PBMC RNA was the source of the TCR library. The V end was cut by 1 base, the J end by 1 base, with 11 bases between. The CDR3 is 15 residues long. The sample was also reused in another study, on T cells in Graves' hyperthyroidism and ophthalmopathy.

The sequences come from peripheral blood mononuclear cells (PBMCs), collected at new diagnosis, from a patient treated with antithyroid drugs. This receptor was taken from a woman in her fifties or sixties with Graves disease. This chain connects TRBV12-3 or TRBV12-4 to TRBJ2-7, with D perhaps matching TRBD2 (5 bases). CDR3 nucleotide sequence: TGTGCCAGCAGTTTAGGAACTAGTTTTTCCTACGAGCAGTACTTC. It yields the protein CASSLGTSFSYEQYF.